This T cell receptor (beta chain) originates from a study of cytomegalovirus exposure and HLA in healthy donors. The study's findings and limits: In a later analysis, CMV-associated beta chains were mostly HLA-associated, it appeared. In a later analysis, TCR beta V- and J-gene trimming was associated with a missense DCLRE1C variant.

A word on this clone: What it binds is unknown.

A multiplex PCR was run with 60 Vbeta primers and 13 Jbeta primers. The table came from immunoSEQ multiplex PCR; TCRdb's copy has only in-frame clones and leaves some out. The sample carries tens of thousands of clones, around 82% recorded once. Trimming cost V 5 bases and J 3 bases, with 19 bases left between them. The CDR3 covers 16 residues. CDR1 and CDR2 from the germline V gene are SQVTM and ANQGSEA. Sequencing was carried out using PBMCs. The chain uses TRBV29-1 and TRBJ1-4, with D perhaps TRBD1 (6 bases). The sequence was obtained from a woman under 30 in good health and CMV-seropositive. The CDR3: CSVRPQGGVANEKLFF. CDR3 sequence (DNA): TGCAGCGTTAGGCCACAGGGTGGTGTGGCTAATGAAAAACTGTTTTTT.